The next 26 T cell receptor beta chains were all read from a single sample in a study of cytomegalovirus exposure and HLA in healthy donors. Primers included in the PCR were 60 Vbeta and 13 Jbeta primers. Some clones are missing from TCRdb's copy, which holds only in-frame ones; the method was immunoSEQ multiplex PCR. Of some 200,000 clones detected, around nine tenths appear once; the ten largest clones hold approximately 1%. Sequenced input: PBMCs. Receptor source: a woman under 30 in good health and CMV-seronegative.

This chain joins TRBV9 and TRBJ2-1, with 9 bases identical to TRBD2. Germline CDR1 is SGDLS and CDR2 is YYNGEE. The V gene end was trimmed by 7 bases and the J gene end by 7 bases; junction bases not matched to a gene: 15. The CDR3 sequence is 16 residues long. The CDR3 spells CASGHPPPAGGNEQFF. Here the CDR3 DNA reads TGTGCCAGCGGGCACCCCCCGCCGGCGGGGGGGAATGAGCAGTTCTTC.

V gene TRBV7-2 combines with J gene TRBJ2-5; perhaps TRBD2 as D (5 bases). The CDR3 contains 13 residues. CDR1 and CDR2 from the germline V gene are SGHTA and FQGNSA. The ends were cut back, 1 base at V and 5 bases at J, with 8 bases in the middle. The DNA for the CDR3 is TGTGCCAGCAGCTTAGGACGAGGGGAGACCCAGTACTTC. Its translation is CASSLGRGETQYF.

The V call is TRBV5-1, the J call TRBJ1-6; D possibly corresponds to TRBD1 (5 bases). This CDR3 region has 13 residues. V was pared by 1 base and J by 6 bases, with 5 bases between. From germline, CDR1 is SGHRS and CDR2 YFSETQ. As DNA, the CDR3 is TGCGCCAGCAGCTTGAGGGGTAATTCACCCCTCCACTTT. It codes for CASSLRGNSPLHF.

The chain links TRBV7-2 to TRBJ2-7; D gene uncertain. CDR1 SGHTA and CDR2 FQGNSA come from the germline V gene. The ends were cut back, 3 bases at V and 6 bases at J, with 15 bases in the middle. There are 14 residues in the CDR3. The CDR3 coding sequence is TGTGCCAGCAGCTTTGCCTTCAGTGGTCGCGAGCAGTACTTC. Protein sequence: CASSFAFSGREQYF.

Details on this clone: The germline gene is not matched at one end of the junction; a read error may be the cause. The rearrangement links TRBV7-9 to TRBJ1-5; no reliable D call. In germline, CDR1 is SEHNR, CDR2 FQNEAQ (reference sequence). The length of the CDR3 is 13 residues. CDR3 loop: CSSSLGGGQLQHF. The DNA of the CDR3 is TGTTCCAGCAGCTTAGGTGGAGGTCAGCTCCAGCATTTT.

This chain links TRBV7-2 with TRBJ1-5, with D tentatively TRBD1 (6 bases). Per the germline V gene, CDR1 is SGHTA and CDR2 is FQGNSA. This CDR3 is built from 16 residues. Trimming took off 5 bases at V and 1 base at J, with 15 bases between the two ends. This CDR3 is CASSPRGGSSNQPQHF. CDR3 sequence (DNA): TGTGCCAGCAGCCCACGGGGGGGCTCCAGCAATCAGCCCCAGCATTTT.

This chain connects TRBV7-9 to TRBJ2-7; TRBD2 is a possible D gene (5 bases). Trimming shortened V by 1 base and J by 6 bases, and 19 bases separated the two germline ends. Germline V gene sequence: CDR1 SEHNR, CDR2 FQNEAQ (reference sequence). The CDR3 sequence is 16 residues long. Here the CDR3 DNA reads TGTGCCAGCAGCTTAGTGCTAGCTAGTTTTAAACGCGAGCAGTACTTC. This gives the protein CASSLVLASFKREQYF.

For the CDR3, the DNA is TGTGCCAGCAGCTCGACACTAGCGGTTAGCACAGATACGCAGTATTTT. This encodes CASSSTLAVSTDTQYF. The rearrangement uses TRBV7-3 and TRBJ2-3; 8 positions agree with TRBD2. The germline V gene has CDR1 SGHTA and CDR2 FQGTGA. J was trimmed by 0 bases and V by 4 bases; bases with no gene match: 6. The CDR3 contains 16 residues.

The rearrangement joins TRBV9 to TRBJ2-5; 10 bases are a match to TRBD2. CDR1 and CDR2 (germline): SGDLS, YYNGEE. The CDR3 contains 15 residues. Trimming removed 3 bases from V and 2 bases from J; junction bases left unmatched: 4. The CDR3: CASSEGTSAQETQYF. CDR3 sequence (DNA): TGTGCCAGCAGCGAGGGGACTAGCGCTCAAGAGACCCAGTACTTC.

The chain uses TRBV6-5 and TRBJ2-2; TRBD2 aligns across 14 bases. The V gene end was trimmed by 4 bases and the J gene end by 5 bases; junction bases not matched to a gene: 0. From germline, CDR1 is MNHEY and CDR2 SVGAGI. CDR3 length equals 15 residues. The CDR3 loop reads CASSWTSGGTGELFF. The CDR3 DNA is TGTGCCAGCAGTTGGACTAGCGGGGGGACCGGGGAGCTGTTTTTT.

V is TRBV19 and J is TRBJ2-5; D is unresolved. Per the germline V gene, CDR1 is LNHDA and CDR2 is SQIVND (reference sequence). The CDR3 consists of 14 residues. Trimming cost V 5 bases and J 5 bases, with 15 bases left between them. CDR3 DNA: TGTGCCAGTAGTGTGAGGTTGTTTGCGGAGACCCAGTACTTC. Translation gives CASSVRLFAETQYF.

This chain joins TRBV11-3 and TRBJ2-5, with 7 bases matching TRBD1. Germline-derived CDR1 and CDR2 are SGHNT and YENEEA. With 8 bases clipped from V and 4 bases from J, the junction kept 7 bases outside the gene matches. There are 13 residues in the CDR3. CDR3 in DNA: TGTGCCAGCGGGGGTAGGGGGCGAGAGACCCAGTACTTC. As protein: CASGGRGRETQYF.

The J gene is TRBJ1-6, the V gene TRBV27; 9 positions match TRBD1. V was clipped by 8 bases and J by 10 bases; unmatched bases: 3. The CDR3 runs to 12 residues. Germline-derived CDR1 and CDR2 are MNHEY and SMNVEV (reference sequence). For the CDR3, the DNA is TGTGCCAGCCGGGACAGGGTGTCACCCCTCCACTTT. It yields the protein CASRDRVSPLHF.

The chain has TRBV2 and TRBJ1-4; 9 nucleotides line up with TRBD1. This CDR3 is 14 amino acids long. With 8 bases clipped from V and 5 bases from J, the junction kept 6 bases outside the gene matches. Germline loops: CDR1 SNHLY, CDR2 FYNNEI. The CDR3 sequence: CASRDRGKNEKLFF. In DNA, the CDR3 is TGTGCCAGCCGAGACAGGGGGAAGAATGAAAAACTGTTTTTT.

CDR3 residues: CASSGGGGHATQYF. The CDR3 coding sequence is TGTGCCAGCAGTGGAGGGGGGGGCCATGCGACCCAGTACTTC. The chain carries TRBV6-1 and TRBJ2-5, with D tentatively TRBD2 (7 bases). V was trimmed by 4 bases and J by 7 bases, leaving 16 bases between them. CDR1 is MNHNS, CDR2 SASEGT, per germline. The CDR3 has 14 residues.

The chain has TRBV6-6 and TRBJ1-1, with D maybe TRBD1 (5 bases). This CDR3 spans 14 amino acids. V dropped 3 bases and J dropped 1 base, with 9 bases sitting between them. CDR1 and CDR2 from the germline V gene are MNHNY and SVGAGI (reference sequence). CDR3 amino acids: CASSYIRGNTEAFF. The CDR3 DNA follows: TGTGCCAGCAGTTATATAAGGGGGAACACTGAAGCTTTCTTT.

As to this clone: In the same sample, other DNA sequences code for this CDR3. The CDR3 DNA reads as TGTGCCAGCAGCTTTGGCGGGAGCTCCTACGAGCAGTACTTC. It yields the protein CASSFGGSSYEQYF. The gene calls are TRBV7-2 and TRBJ2-7; 7 bases are a match to TRBD2. This CDR3 is built from 14 residues. CDR1 and CDR2 from the germline V gene are SGHTA and FQGNSA. V dropped 3 bases and J dropped 0; count of bases not matched to a gene: 2. The full variable domain, with the rest looked up from reference TRBV7-2 and TRBJ2-7, is GAGVSQSPSNKVTEKGKDVELRCDPISGHTALYWYRQSLGQGLEFLIYFQGNSAPDKSGLPSDRFSAERTGGSVSTLTIQRTQQEDSAVYLCASSFGGSSYEQYFGPGTRLTVT.

The rearrangement joins TRBV7-9 to TRBJ2-3, with TRBD2 identical over 9 bases. With V trimmed by 1 base and J by 3 bases, 5 bases remained unmatched. From germline, CDR1 is SEHNR and CDR2 FQNEAQ (reference sequence). The CDR3 has 16 residues. The CDR3 sequence: CASSLGPAGGTDTQYF. CDR3 coding DNA: TGTGCCAGCAGCTTAGGTCCAGCGGGAGGAACAGATACGCAGTATTTT.

This rearrangement joins TRBV15 to TRBJ2-1; 8 nucleotides line up with TRBD2. V was pared by 4 bases and J by 5 bases, with 10 bases of the junction left unmatched. CDR3 length: 16 residues. Germline CDR1 reads LNHNV; CDR2 reads YYDKDF (reference sequence). In DNA form, the CDR3 reads TGTGCCACCAGCACGGCCGGGACTAGATTTGACAATGAGCAGTTCTTC. Its protein is CATSTAGTRFDNEQFF.

The rearrangement uses TRBV4-2 and TRBJ2-2; 10 bases are shared with TRBD2. The CDR3 covers 18 residues. Per germline, CDR1 LGHNA and CDR2 YNFKEQ. After removal of 0 bases from V and 10 bases from J, the junction contained 14 bases not matched to a gene. This CDR3 is CASSQEQQRGGHQEELFF. The DNA of the CDR3 is TGTGCCAGCAGCCAAGAACAACAGCGGGGGGGCCATCAGGAGGAGCTGTTTTTT.

CDR3 in amino acids: CASSLGRDSFPPYEQYF. CDR3 in DNA: TGTGCCAGCAGCTTAGGGAGGGACAGTTTTCCGCCCTACGAGCAGTACTTC. The V gene is TRBV7-9, the J gene TRBJ2-7; D may be TRBD1 (7 bases). V was pared by 1 base and J by 2 bases, with 18 bases between. The CDR3 runs to 17 residues. Germline-derived CDR1 and CDR2 are SEHNR and FQNEAQ (reference sequence).

CDR3 sequence reads: CASSLVPRREQFF. CDR3 nucleotide sequence: TGTGCCAGCAGCTTAGTCCCTCGCCGGGAGCAGTTCTTC. The chain joins TRBV7-2 to TRBJ2-1; D gene unclear. CDR3 length equals 13 residues. Deletions cut 1 base from V and 10 bases from J, with 11 bases between. Germline CDR1 is SGHTA and CDR2 is FQGNSA.

DNA of the CDR3: TGTGCCAGCACGAGCGGGGGGGCCTATGAGCAGTTCTTC. This gives the protein CASTSGGAYEQFF. The chain has TRBV6-5 and TRBJ2-1; TRBD2 matches 10 bases. CDR1 and CDR2 (germline): MNHEY, SVGAGI. J gave up 8 bases and V 7 bases, and 5 bases lay outside the gene matches. The CDR3 is 13 amino acids.

V is TRBV2 and J is TRBJ1-6; no reliable D call. Germline loops: CDR1 SNHLY, CDR2 FYNNEI. There are 14 residues in the CDR3. Deletions cut 8 bases from V and 7 bases from J, with 15 bases between. The CDR3 is CASRRTGWNSPLHF. CDR3 DNA sequence: TGTGCCAGCCGACGGACGGGGTGGAATTCACCCCTCCACTTT.

The chain is built from TRBV10-1 and TRBJ2-2; D may be TRBD2 (5 bases). The germline V and J ends were trimmed by 9 bases and 1 base, with 15 bases remaining between them. The CDR3 spans 15 residues. CDR1 is WNHNN, CDR2 SYGVQD, per germline (reference sequence). CDR3 nucleotide sequence: TGCGCCAGTTCCGACGGGAACGGGAACACCGGGGAGCTGTTTTTT. It is translated as CASSDGNGNTGELFF.

V usage is TRBV16 and J usage is TRBJ2-1, with 10 bases matching TRBD2. V was pared by 2 bases and J by 5 bases, with 12 bases of the junction left unmatched. The germline V gene has CDR1 KGHSY and CDR2 FQNENV. CDR3 length: 18 amino acids. CDR3 in DNA: TGTGCCAGCAGCCAAACCCGGGCCCCTAGCGGGAGCAACAATGAGCAGTTCTTC. Its translation is CASSQTRAPSGSNNEQFF.